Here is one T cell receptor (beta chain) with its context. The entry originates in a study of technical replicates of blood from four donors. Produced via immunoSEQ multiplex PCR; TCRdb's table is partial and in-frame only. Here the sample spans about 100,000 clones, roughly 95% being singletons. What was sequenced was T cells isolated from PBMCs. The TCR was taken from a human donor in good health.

The DNA for the CDR3 is TGTGCCAGCAGTCCCTCCACTGAAGCTTTCTTT. Its protein is CASSPSTEAFF. The chain employs TRBV28 and TRBJ1-1, with no clear D. The CDR3 is made up of 11 amino acids. The V gene's germline CDR1 is MDHEN and CDR2 SYDVKM. V was clipped by 5 bases and J by 4 bases, with 5 bases between them.